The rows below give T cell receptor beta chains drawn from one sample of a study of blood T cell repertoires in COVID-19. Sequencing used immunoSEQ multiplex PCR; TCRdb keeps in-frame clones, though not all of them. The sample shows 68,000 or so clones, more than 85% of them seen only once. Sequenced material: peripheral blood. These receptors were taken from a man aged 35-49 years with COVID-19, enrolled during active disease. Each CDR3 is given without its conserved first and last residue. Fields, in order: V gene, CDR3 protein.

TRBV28	ASGTGGVSSYEQY
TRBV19	ASSMRQGTNQPQH
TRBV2	ASSWQGIPNQPQH
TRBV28	ATGGRGATDTQY
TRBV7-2	ASSLSSGGANEQF
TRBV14	ASSQDLYFGNTIY
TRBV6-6	ASRPPGQGYEKLF
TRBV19	ASRMTGHNYGYT
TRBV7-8	ASSSELNTEAF
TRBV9	ASSLDSDTGELF
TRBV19	ASKRTRHNLYGYT
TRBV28	ASSRDRLNTEAF
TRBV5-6	ASRGQGSGTEAF
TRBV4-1	ASSQGLAGGLGKNIQY
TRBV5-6	ASSLGGRGLVGYT
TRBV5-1	ASSLAGTGSYEQY
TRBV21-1	ASSKAGRSSYNEQF
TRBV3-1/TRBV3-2	ASSQEDRGPYTGELF
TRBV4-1	ASSQEFILVLDPYGYT
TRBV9	ASSVEGGFTSGIEQF